The 10 T cell receptor beta chains listed next were all sequenced from one sample in a study of blood T cell repertoires in COVID-19. Profiling relied on immunoSEQ multiplex PCR, and the TCRdb table lists in-frame clones only, not all of them. The sample records about 120,000 clones, approximately 85% being singletons. Source material: peripheral blood. The receptor set was obtained from a human donor in a cohort sampled during active COVID-19.

The genes are TRBV3-1 (or the pseudogene TRBV3-2) and TRBJ1-1; D perhaps matches TRBD1 (6 bases). The CDR3 extends over 17 amino acids. Trimming cost V 0 bases and J 0 bases, with 14 bases left between them. The germline CDR1 and CDR2 sequences are LGHDT and YNNKEL (reference sequence). CDR3 in DNA: TGTGCCAGCAGCCAAGATGGGTTTGGGGGCATGAACACTGAAGCTTTCTTT. Residues: CASSQDGFGGMNTEAFF.

The V call is TRBV19, the J call TRBJ2-3; 7 positions match TRBD1. Looked up from germline, CDR1 is LNHDA and CDR2 is SQIVND (reference sequence). There are 15 residues in the CDR3. With 9 bases clipped from V and 2 bases from J, the junction kept 11 bases outside the gene matches. In DNA, the CDR3 is TGTGCCAGCACCCCCCGGACAGGCTACACAGATACGCAGTATTTT. Its protein product is CASTPRTGYTDTQYF.

The chain combines TRBV4-1 with TRBJ2-1; 9 nucleotides line up with TRBD1. With 4 bases clipped from V and 8 bases from J, the junction kept 6 bases outside the gene matches. The germline gives CDR1 MGHRA, CDR2 YSYEKL. This CDR3 region has 14 residues. The CDR3 sequence: CASSPGQGTYEQFF. The CDR3 region has the DNA TGCGCCAGCAGCCCAGGACAGGGGACCTATGAGCAGTTCTTC.

This chain uses TRBV19 with TRBJ1-4; D perhaps matches TRBD1 (5 bases). Trimming stripped 3 bases from V and 1 base from J, with 9 bases between. The CDR3 extends over 15 amino acids. Germline V gene sequence: CDR1 LNHDA, CDR2 SQIVND (reference sequence). The CDR3 DNA reads TGTGCCAGTAGTATTACGCAGGGAACTAATGAAAAACTGTTTTTT. This codes for CASSITQGTNEKLFF.

CDR3 sequence: CASSPISGSQETQYF. CDR3 in DNA: TGTGCCAGCAGCCCGATCTCAGGTTCCCAAGAGACCCAGTACTTC. V is TRBV25-1 and J is TRBJ2-5, with no clear D. The CDR3 contains 15 residues. Germline V lookup: CDR1 MGHDK, CDR2 SYGVNS. V lost 6 bases and J lost 1, with 15 bases in between.

This clone has more than one count but fewer than ten. The rearrangement uses TRBV25-1 and TRBJ2-1, with TRBD1 matching 11 bases. This CDR3 comprises 16 residues. Trimming took 5 bases from V and 5 from J; bases not matched to a gene: 8. Germline V gene data show CDR1 as MGHDK and CDR2 as SYGVNS. The CDR3 loop reads CASSPRTGGYHNEQFF. In nucleotides, the CDR3 is TGTGCCAGCAGTCCTCGGACAGGGGGCTATCACAATGAGCAGTTCTTC.

This clone was found a few times. The rearrangement links TRBV9 to TRBJ2-7, with 8 bases fitting TRBD1. CDR3 length: 15 amino acids. The trim removed 0 bases at V and 3 bases at J, leaving 5 bases unmatched. Germline V CDR1 and CDR2: SGDLS, YYNGEE. The CDR3 region is CASSVAQGAGYEQYF. In DNA form, the CDR3 reads TGTGCCAGCAGCGTAGCTCAGGGGGCAGGCTACGAGCAGTACTTC.

The chain links TRBV28 to TRBJ1-4; no definite D call. The CDR3 is 15 amino acids. Germline-derived CDR1 and CDR2 are MDHEN and SYDVKM. Trimming took off 1 base at V and 6 bases at J, with 12 bases between the two ends. Here the CDR3 reads CASSLSPSLDEKLFF. CDR3 DNA sequence: TGTGCCAGCAGTTTATCCCCATCGTTAGATGAAAAACTGTTTTTT.

J is TRBJ2-7 and V is TRBV7-8; 9 bases align to TRBD1. J gave up 4 bases and V 5 bases, and 12 bases lay outside the gene matches. Per the germline V gene, CDR1 is SGHVS and CDR2 is FQNEAQ. This CDR3 contains 16 residues. The CDR3 sequence is CASSAGQGKGAYEQYF. Here the CDR3 DNA reads TGTGCCAGCAGCGCGGGACAGGGTAAAGGGGCTTACGAGCAGTACTTC. The full variable domain, in which reference TRBV7-8 and TRBJ2-7 provide the parts outside the CDR3, is GAGVSQSPRYKVAKRGQDVALRCDPISGHVSLFWYQQALGQGPEFLTYFQNEAQLDKSGLPSDRFFAERPEGSVSTLKIQRTQQEDSAVYLCASSAGQGKGAYEQYFGPGTRLTVT.

For this clone: A junction end diverges from the germline sequence, so it may reflect a read error. This chain connects TRBV11-2 to TRBJ2-1; TRBD1 matches at 10 bases. The CDR3 runs to 14 residues. Per the germline V gene, CDR1 is SGHAT and CDR2 is FQNNGV. CDR3 amino acids: CASSLDRGHNEQFF. Here the CDR3 DNA reads TGTGCCAGCAGCCTAGACAGGGGGCACAATGAGCAGTTCTTC.